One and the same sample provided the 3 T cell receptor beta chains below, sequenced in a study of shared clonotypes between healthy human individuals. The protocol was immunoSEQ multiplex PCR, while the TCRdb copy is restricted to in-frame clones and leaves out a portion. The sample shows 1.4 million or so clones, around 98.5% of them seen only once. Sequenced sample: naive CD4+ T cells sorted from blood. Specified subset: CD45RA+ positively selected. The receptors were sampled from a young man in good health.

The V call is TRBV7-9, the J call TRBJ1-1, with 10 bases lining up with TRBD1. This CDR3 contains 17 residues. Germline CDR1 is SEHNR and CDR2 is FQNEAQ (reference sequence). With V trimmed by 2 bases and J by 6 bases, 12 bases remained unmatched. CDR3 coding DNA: TGTGCCAGCAGCTTAATTGACAGGGGGCTCCCCCAACCTGAAGCTTTCTTT. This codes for CASSLIDRGLPQPEAFF. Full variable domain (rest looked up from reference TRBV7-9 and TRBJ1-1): DTGVSQNPRHKITKRGQNVTFRCDPISEHNRLYWYRQTLGQGPEFLTYFQNEAQLEKSRLLSDRFSAERPKGSFSTLEIQRTEQGDSAMYLCASSLIDRGLPQPEAFFGQGTRLTVV.

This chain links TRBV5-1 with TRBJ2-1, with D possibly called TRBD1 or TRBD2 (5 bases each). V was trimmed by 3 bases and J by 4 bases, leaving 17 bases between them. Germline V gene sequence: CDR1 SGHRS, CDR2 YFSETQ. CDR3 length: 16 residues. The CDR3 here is CASSSNPGREYNEQFF. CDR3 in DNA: TGCGCCAGCAGCTCCAACCCGGGACGGGAATACAATGAGCAGTTCTTC.

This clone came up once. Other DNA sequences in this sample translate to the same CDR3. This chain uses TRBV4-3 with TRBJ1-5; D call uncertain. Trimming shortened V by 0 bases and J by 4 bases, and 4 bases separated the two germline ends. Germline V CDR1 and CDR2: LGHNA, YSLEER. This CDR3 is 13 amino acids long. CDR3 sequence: CASSQDLNQPQHF. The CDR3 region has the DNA TGCGCCAGCAGCCAAGATCTGAATCAGCCCCAGCATTTT.